This entry is about one TCR beta chain. Its specificity is unknown. The data derive from a study of cytomegalovirus exposure and HLA in healthy donors. This CDR3 has 16 amino acids. Study-wide results and limits: The listing of 160 or so TCR beta chains classed them as cytomegalovirus-associated. V- and J-gene trimming of TCR beta was linked (in a later analysis) to a missense DCLRE1C variant. In a later analysis, HLA-associated TCR beta chains were more clonally expanded than equally common others.

The PCR contained 60 Vbeta and 13 Jbeta primers. Using immunoSEQ multiplex PCR, the repertoire was profiled, and TCRdb retains in-frame clones only, with some absent. The sample holds fewer than 150,000 clones, roughly 78% seen once. Sequences were obtained from PBMCs. This TCR was recovered from a man aged 40-49 years in good health and CMV-seropositive. V and J are TRBV21-1 and TRBJ2-1; TRBD2, the table's D call, was not compared with the DNA. TRBV21-1 has pseudogene status. The CDR3 reads CASSKVRVRECYEQFF. CDR3 bases: TGTGCCAGCAGCAAAGTACGAGTGCGGGAGTGCTATGAGCAGTTCTTC.